This T cell receptor beta chain emerged from a study of blood T cell repertoires in COVID-19. Study as a whole: COVID-19 samples, acute and convalescent, were from the United States, Italy and Spain.

Only in-frame clones appear in the TCRdb table, and some are missing; sequencing was by immunoSEQ multiplex PCR. Seen here are over 200,000 clones, 81% observed once, and the top ten hold about 9.3%. This clone appeared once. Germline values: CDR1 SGHNT, CDR2 YYREEE (reference sequence). Trimming cost V 4 bases and J 2 bases, with 15 bases left between them. The CDR3 loop spans 15 amino acids. Specimen: PBMCs or T cells enriched from blood (not recorded which). The rearrangement links TRBV5-4 to TRBJ1-1; D ambiguous. The sequence derives from a man aged 35 to 55 who had recovered from COVID-19. CDR3 protein: CASSREDGKNTEAFF. DNA of the CDR3: TGTGCCAGCAGCCGGGAAGACGGGAAAAACACTGAAGCTTTCTTT.